This is a list of T cell receptor beta chains from one sample in a study of blood T cells in healthy people across ages. MiXCR, applied by TCRdb to the 5' RACE reads, yields one record per CDR3 protein. The profile covers more than 900,000 distinct CDR3 sequences, with about 23% appearing a single time and less than 0.75% taken by the ten largest. This same sample was also part of a study on T cells of mothers and their children.

Sequenced material: blood. The source is a girl aged 2-15 years in good health. Both conserved end residues are part of each CDR3. The D gene is left open where the match is weak. The listing skips clone size in some rows; elsewhere it reads once, few, many or a size class.

CDR3 protein	CDR3 DNA	D gene	clone size	V gene	J gene
CASSSMGIAGAGNEQFF	TGCGCCAGCAGTTCCATGGGAATAGCGGGAGCGGGCAATGAGCAGTTCTTC	TRBD2	-	TRBV10-1	TRBJ2-1
CASKSWDTEAFF	TGTGCCAGCAAAAGTTGGGACACTGAAGCTTTCTTT	-	few	TRBV9	TRBJ1-1
CSVDGREGPYEQFF	TGCAGCGTTGACGGTCGTGAGGGGCCTTACGAGCAGTTCTTC	-	-	TRBV29-1	TRBJ2-1
CSVEGGLLWGYTF	TGCAGCGTTGAAGGGGGACTCCTCTGGGGCTACACCTTC	-	few	TRBV29-1	TRBJ1-2
CAIQNSGGSGANVLTF	TGTGCCATCCAAAATAGCGGAGGGTCTGGGGCCAACGTCCTGACTTTC	-	-	TRBV10-3	TRBJ2-6
CASSVNPQETQYF	TGTGCCAGCAGCGTAAATCCGCAAGAGACCCAGTACTTC	-	-	TRBV9	TRBJ2-5
CASSSTTGRDEQFF	TGTGCCAGCAGCTCGACTACAGGGAGGGATGAGCAGTTCTTC	-	few	TRBV7-9	TRBJ2-1
CASRQKGSGNTIYF	TGTGCCAGCAGGCAAAAGGGCTCTGGAAACACCATATATTTT	-	once	TRBV2	TRBJ1-3
CASKDFLNNEQFF	TGTGCCAGCAAGGATTTCCTCAACAATGAGCAGTTCTTC	-	-	TRBV11-3	TRBJ2-1
CASSKTGGEYEQYF	TGTGCCAGCAGTAAGACAGGGGGCGAATACGAGCAGTACTTC	TRBD1	-	TRBV12-3/TRBV12-4	TRBJ2-7
CASSYSGSPTDTQYF	TGTGCCAGCAGTTATAGCGGATCCCCCACAGATACGCAGTATTTT	-	-	TRBV2	TRBJ2-3
CASSSTQGNEQFF	TGTGCCAGCAGCTCTACACAGGGAAATGAGCAGTTCTTC	-	few	TRBV11-1	TRBJ2-1
CASSQVGVYNEQFF	TGTGCCAGCAGCCAAGTTGGGGTTTACAATGAGCAGTTCTTC	-	many	TRBV4-2	TRBJ2-1
CSVMGQNYEQYF	TGCAGCGTGATGGGGCAGAATTACGAGCAGTACTTC	-	-	TRBV29-1	TRBJ2-7
CASSRGLGEFF	TGTGCCAGCAGCCGGGGGCTGGGAGAGTTCTTC	-	few	TRBV7-9	TRBJ2-5
CASSSSDIYEQYF	TGTGCCAGCAGTTCCTCGGACATTTACGAGCAGTACTTC	-	-	TRBV27	TRBJ2-7
CAGSPRPLTNEKLFF	TGTGCCGGCAGCCCTCGACCGCTAACTAATGAAAAACTGTTTTTT	-	-	TRBV4-2	TRBJ1-4
CASSQDLSQIGDTQYF	TGTGCCAGCAGCCAAGATTTGAGTCAAATTGGAGATACGCAGTATTTT	-	few	TRBV3-1	TRBJ2-3
CSARPDRGNSPLHF	TGCAGTGCTAGGCCGGACAGGGGTAATTCACCCCTCCACTTT	TRBD1	-	TRBV20-1	TRBJ1-6
CATIGQGGQQFF	TGTGCCACCATAGGACAGGGCGGTCAGCAGTTCTTC	TRBD1	-	TRBV7-9	TRBJ2-1
CSAKRQYTQYF	TGCAGTGCAAAGAGACAGTATACGCAGTATTTT	-	few	TRBV20-1	TRBJ2-3
CASSFAGGRDYNEQFF	TGTGCCAGCAGCTTCGCGGGAGGGCGGGACTACAATGAGCAGTTCTTC	TRBD2	few	TRBV7-9	TRBJ2-1
CASSSSYSNQPQHF	TGTGCCAGCAGTTCCAGTTATAGCAATCAGCCCCAGCATTTT	-	once	TRBV28	TRBJ1-5
CASSLSGFYGYTF	TGTGCCAGCAGCTTATCAGGGTTCTATGGCTACACCTTC	-	-	TRBV7-9	TRBJ1-2
CASSLGPAGGLFDEQFF	TGTGCCAGCAGCTTAGGTCCCGCGGGAGGGCTTTTCGATGAGCAGTTCTTC	TRBD2	-	TRBV7-2	TRBJ2-1
CASRGLGLAGIYEQFF	TGCGCCAGCAGGGGATTGGGACTAGCGGGAATCTATGAGCAGTTCTTC	TRBD2	-	TRBV9	TRBJ2-1
CSVEDYSETGELFF	TGCAGCGTTGAAGATTATAGCGAGACCGGGGAGCTGTTTTTT	-	-	TRBV29-1	TRBJ2-2